The sequence of this T cell receptor beta chain was determined in a study of blood T cell repertoires in COVID-19. Looking at the study overall: The samples span acute and convalescent COVID-19 from the United States, Italy and Spain. Sample material is recorded as cDNA or gDNA derived from T cells, B-cell-depleted T cells, or PBMCs.

The CDR3 has 16 residues. The germline gives CDR1 KGHDR, CDR2 SFDVKD. V dropped 2 bases and J dropped 4; count of bases not matched to a gene: 9. This clone was counted once. As handled by the study authors: Counts of nucleated cells, estimated from reference gene primer amplification, were obtained. Clones were sequenced by immunoSEQ multiplex PCR, and TCRdb holds only the in-frame ones, with some missing. The V and J calls and clone size were taken over from that table, and D and trimming were inferred from the DNA. The sample records roughly 200,000 clones, about 87% being singletons. The specimen sequenced was peripheral blood. The chain has TRBV24-1 and TRBJ1-1; 7 bases map to TRBD1. The receptor was isolated from a man aged 55 to 70 with acute or convalescent COVID-19. The CDR3 sequence is CATSDSNRGRGTEAFF. The CDR3 bases are TGTGCCACCAGTGATTCGAACAGGGGTAGAGGCACTGAAGCTTTCTTT.